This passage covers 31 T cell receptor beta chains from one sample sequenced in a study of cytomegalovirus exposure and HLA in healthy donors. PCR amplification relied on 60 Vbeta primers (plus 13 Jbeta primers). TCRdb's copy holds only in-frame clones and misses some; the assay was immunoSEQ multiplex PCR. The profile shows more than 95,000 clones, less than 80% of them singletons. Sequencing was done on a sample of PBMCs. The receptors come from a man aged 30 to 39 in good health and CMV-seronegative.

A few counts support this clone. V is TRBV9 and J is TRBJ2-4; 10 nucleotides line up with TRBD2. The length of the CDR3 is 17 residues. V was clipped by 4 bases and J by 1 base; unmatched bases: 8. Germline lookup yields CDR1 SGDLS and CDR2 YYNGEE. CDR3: CASSPSAGGPAKNIQYF. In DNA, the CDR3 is TGTGCCAGCAGCCCCTCAGCGGGGGGGCCGGCCAAAAACATTCAGTACTTC.

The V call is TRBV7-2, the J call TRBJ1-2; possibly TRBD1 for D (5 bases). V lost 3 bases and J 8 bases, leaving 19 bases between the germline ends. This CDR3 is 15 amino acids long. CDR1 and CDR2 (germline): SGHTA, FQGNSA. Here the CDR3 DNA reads TGTGCCAGCAGCTTTGCCGGGTCATCCAAGGGGGGCTACACCTTC. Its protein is CASSFAGSSKGGYTF.

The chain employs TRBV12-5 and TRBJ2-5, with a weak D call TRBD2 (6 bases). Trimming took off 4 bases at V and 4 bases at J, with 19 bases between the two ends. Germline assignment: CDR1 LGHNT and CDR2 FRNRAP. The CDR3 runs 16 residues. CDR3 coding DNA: TGTGCTAGTGGTTCCTTCCGAGGGGAGGCGGGAGAGACCCAGTACTTC. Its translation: CASGSFRGEAGETQYF. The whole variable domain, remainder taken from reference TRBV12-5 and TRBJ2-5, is DARVTQTPRHKVTEMGQEVTMRCQPILGHNTVFWYRQTMMQGLELLAYFRNRAPLDDSGMPKDRFSAEMPDATLATLKIQPSEPRDSAVYFCASGSFRGEAGETQYFGPGTRLLVL.

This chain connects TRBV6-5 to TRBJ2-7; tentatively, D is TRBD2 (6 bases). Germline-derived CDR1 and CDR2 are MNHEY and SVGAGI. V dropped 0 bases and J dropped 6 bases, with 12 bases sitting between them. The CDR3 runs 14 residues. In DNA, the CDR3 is TGTGCCAGCAGTTACTCTCGGGGGACGGGCGAGCAGTACTTC. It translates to CASSYSRGTGEQYF.

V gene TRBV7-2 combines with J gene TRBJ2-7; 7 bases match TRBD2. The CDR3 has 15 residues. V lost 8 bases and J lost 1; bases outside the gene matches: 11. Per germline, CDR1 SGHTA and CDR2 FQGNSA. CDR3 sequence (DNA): TGTGCCAGCGGGGGAGGGCTAGGAGTTTCCTACGAGCAGTACTTC. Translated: CASGGGLGVSYEQYF.

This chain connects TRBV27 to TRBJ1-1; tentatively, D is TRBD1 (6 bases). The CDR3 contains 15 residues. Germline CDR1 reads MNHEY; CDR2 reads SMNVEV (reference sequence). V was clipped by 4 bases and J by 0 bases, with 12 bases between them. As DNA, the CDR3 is TGTGCCAGCAGTTCGGGAGGGACACTGAACACTGAAGCTTTCTTT. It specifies CASSSGGTLNTEAFF.

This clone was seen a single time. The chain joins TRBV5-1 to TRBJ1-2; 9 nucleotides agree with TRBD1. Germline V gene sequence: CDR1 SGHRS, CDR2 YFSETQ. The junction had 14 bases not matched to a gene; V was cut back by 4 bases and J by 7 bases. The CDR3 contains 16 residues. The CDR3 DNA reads TGCGCCAGCAGCAGCACTCCGGGACAGGGCGGGTTTGGCTACACCTTC. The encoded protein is CASSSTPGQGGFGYTF.

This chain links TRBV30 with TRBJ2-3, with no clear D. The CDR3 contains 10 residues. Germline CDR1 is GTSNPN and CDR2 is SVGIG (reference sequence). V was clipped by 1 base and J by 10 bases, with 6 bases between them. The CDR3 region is CAWSGVAQYF. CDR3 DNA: TGTGCCTGGAGTGGAGTGGCGCAGTATTTT.

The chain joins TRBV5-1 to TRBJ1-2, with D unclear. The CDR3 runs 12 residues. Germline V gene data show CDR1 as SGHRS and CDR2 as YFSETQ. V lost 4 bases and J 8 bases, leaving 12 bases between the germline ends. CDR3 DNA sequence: TGCGCCAGCAGCCCCAACTCGTTAGGCTACACCTTC. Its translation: CASSPNSLGYTF.

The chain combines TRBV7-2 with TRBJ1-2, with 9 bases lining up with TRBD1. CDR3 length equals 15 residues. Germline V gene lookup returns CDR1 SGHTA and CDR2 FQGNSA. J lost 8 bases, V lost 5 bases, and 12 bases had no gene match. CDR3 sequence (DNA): TGTGCCAGCAGCCCAACCACAGGGGGCGCGGGGGGCTACACCTTC. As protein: CASSPTTGGAGGYTF.

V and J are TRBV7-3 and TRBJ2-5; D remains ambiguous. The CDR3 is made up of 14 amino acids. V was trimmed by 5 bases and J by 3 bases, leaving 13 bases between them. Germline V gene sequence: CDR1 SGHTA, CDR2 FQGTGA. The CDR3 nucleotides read TGTGCCAGCAGCCTCGGGTCAGCCGAAGAGACCCAGTACTTC. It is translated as CASSLGSAEETQYF.

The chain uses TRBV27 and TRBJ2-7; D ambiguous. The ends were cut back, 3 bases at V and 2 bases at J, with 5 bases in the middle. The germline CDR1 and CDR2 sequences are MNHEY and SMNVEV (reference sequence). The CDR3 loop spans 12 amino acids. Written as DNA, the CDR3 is TGTGCCAGCAGTTTTAATGCCTACGAGCAGTACTTC. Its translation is CASSFNAYEQYF.

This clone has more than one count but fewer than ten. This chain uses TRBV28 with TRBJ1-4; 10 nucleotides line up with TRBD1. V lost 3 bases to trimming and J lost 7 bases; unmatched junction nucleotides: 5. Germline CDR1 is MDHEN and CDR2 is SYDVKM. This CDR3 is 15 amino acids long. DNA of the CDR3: TGTGCCAGCAGTTTCGGGACAGGGGAGGTTGAAAAACTGTTTTTT. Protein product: CASSFGTGEVEKLFF. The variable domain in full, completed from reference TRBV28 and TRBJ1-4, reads DVKVTQSSRYLVKRTGEKVFLECVQDMDHENMFWYRQDPGLGLRLIYFSYDVKMKEKGDIPEGYSVSREKKERFSLILESASTNQTSMYLCASSFGTGEVEKLFFGSGTQLSVL.

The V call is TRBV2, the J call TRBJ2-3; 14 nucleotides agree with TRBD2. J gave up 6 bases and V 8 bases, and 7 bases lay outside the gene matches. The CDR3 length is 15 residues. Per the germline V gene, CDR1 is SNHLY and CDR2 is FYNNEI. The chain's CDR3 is CASGLGLAGADTQYF. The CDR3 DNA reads TGTGCCAGCGGCCTGGGACTAGCGGGGGCGGATACGCAGTATTTT.

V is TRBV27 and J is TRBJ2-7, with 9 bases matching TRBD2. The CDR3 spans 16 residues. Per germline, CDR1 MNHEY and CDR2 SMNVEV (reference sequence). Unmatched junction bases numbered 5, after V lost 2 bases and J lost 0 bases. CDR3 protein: CASSLVAGVSSYEQYF. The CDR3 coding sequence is TGTGCCAGCAGTTTAGTAGCGGGGGTAAGCTCCTACGAGCAGTACTTC.

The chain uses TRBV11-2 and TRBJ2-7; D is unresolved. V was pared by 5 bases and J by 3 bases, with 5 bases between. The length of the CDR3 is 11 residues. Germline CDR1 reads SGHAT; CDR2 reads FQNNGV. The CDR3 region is CASSPFYEQYF. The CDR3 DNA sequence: TGTGCCAGCAGCCCCTTCTACGAGCAGTACTTC.

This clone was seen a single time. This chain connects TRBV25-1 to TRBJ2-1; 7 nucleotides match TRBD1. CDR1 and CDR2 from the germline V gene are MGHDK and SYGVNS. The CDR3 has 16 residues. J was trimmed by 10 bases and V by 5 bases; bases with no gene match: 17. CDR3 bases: TGTGCCAGCAGTAACCTACCGGGACAGACCTTCGGGGAGCAGTTCTTC. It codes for CASSNLPGQTFGEQFF.

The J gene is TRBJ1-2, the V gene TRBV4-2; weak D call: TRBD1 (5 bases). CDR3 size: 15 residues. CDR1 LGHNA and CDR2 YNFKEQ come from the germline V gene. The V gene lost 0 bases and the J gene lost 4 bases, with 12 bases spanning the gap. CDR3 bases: TGTGCCAGCAGCCAAGATAACAAGGGGCTCTATGGCTACACCTTC. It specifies CASSQDNKGLYGYTF.

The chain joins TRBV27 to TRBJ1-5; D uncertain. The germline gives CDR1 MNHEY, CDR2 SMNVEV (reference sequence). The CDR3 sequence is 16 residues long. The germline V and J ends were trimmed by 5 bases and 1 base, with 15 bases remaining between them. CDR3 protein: CASSPFGTVSNQPQHF. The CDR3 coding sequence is TGTGCCAGCAGTCCTTTCGGAACAGTGAGCAATCAGCCCCAGCATTTT.

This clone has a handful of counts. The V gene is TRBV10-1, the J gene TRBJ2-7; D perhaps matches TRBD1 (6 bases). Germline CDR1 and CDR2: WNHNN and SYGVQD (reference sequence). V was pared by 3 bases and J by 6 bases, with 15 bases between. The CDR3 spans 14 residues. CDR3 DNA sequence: TGCGCCAGCAGTGATGGGACATCCACCGGCGAGCAGTACTTC. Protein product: CASSDGTSTGEQYF.

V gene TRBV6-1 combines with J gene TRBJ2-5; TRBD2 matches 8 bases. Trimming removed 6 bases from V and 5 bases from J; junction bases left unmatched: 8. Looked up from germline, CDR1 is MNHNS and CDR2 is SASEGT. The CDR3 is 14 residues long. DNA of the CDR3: TGTGCCAGCAGACCAGACCGGGGGGGGGAGACCCAGTACTTC. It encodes CASRPDRGGETQYF.

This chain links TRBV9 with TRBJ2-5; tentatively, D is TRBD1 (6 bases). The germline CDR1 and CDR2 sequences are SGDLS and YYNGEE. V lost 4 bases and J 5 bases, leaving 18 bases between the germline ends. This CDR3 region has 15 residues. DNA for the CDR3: TGTGCCAGCAGCAAGACTGGAACAGGGTCGGAGACCCAGTACTTC. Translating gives CASSKTGTGSETQYF.

CDR3 protein: CASSTSRGNNSYEQYF. CDR3 DNA sequence: TGCGCCAGCAGCACCTCCAGGGGCAACAACTCCTACGAGCAGTACTTC. The rearrangement uses TRBV5-1 and TRBJ2-7, with D perhaps matching TRBD1 (6 bases). V was clipped by 4 bases and J by 0 bases, with 17 bases between them. This CDR3 spans 16 amino acids. Germline loops: CDR1 SGHRS, CDR2 YFSETQ.

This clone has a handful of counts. For the CDR3, the DNA is TGTGCCATCAGTGAGTCGGGACAGCAGAACACTGAAGCTTTCTTT. Residues: CAISESGQQNTEAFF. This rearrangement joins TRBV10-3 to TRBJ1-1, with TRBD1 identical over 7 bases. The CDR3 is made up of 15 amino acids. V lost 0 bases and J lost 1; bases outside the gene matches: 2. Germline CDR1 ENHRY, CDR2 SYGVKD.

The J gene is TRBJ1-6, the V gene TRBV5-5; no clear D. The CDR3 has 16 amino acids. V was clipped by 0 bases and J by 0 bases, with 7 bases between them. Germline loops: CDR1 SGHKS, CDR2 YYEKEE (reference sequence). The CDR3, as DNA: TGTGCCAGCAGCTTGGTGGTGAGCTCCTATAATTCACCCCTCCACTTT. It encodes CASSLVVSSYNSPLHF.

CDR3 DNA: TGTGCCAGCTCACCAGGACTAGCGGGGACCTACGAGCAGTACTTC. Translating it yields CASSPGLAGTYEQYF. The rearrangement links TRBV18 to TRBJ2-7, with 12 bases that match TRBD2. The length of the CDR3 is 15 residues. In germline, CDR1 is KGHSH, CDR2 LQKENI. The V gene end was trimmed by 2 bases and the J gene end by 2 bases; junction bases not matched to a gene: 1.

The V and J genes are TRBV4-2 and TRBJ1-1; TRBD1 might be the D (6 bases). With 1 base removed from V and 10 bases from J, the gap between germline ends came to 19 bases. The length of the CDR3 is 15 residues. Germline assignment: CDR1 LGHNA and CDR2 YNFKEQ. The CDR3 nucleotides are TGTGCCAGCAGCCAAGGGACACAGGGTGGGGGGGCAGCTTTCTTT. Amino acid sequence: CASSQGTQGGGAAFF.

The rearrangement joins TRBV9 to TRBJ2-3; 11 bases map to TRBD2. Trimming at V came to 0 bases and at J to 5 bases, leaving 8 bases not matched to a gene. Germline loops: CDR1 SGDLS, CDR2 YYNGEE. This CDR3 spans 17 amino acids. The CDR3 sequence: CASSVGLAGGLGDTQYF. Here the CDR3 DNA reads TGTGCCAGCAGCGTAGGGCTAGCGGGGGGCCTAGGAGATACGCAGTATTTT. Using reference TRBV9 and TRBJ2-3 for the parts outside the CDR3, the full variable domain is DSGVTQTPKHLITATGQRVTLRCSPRSGDLSVYWYQQSLDQGLQFLIQYYNGEERAKGNILERFSAQQFPDLHSELNLSSLELGDSALYFCASSVGLAGGLGDTQYFGPGTRLTVL.

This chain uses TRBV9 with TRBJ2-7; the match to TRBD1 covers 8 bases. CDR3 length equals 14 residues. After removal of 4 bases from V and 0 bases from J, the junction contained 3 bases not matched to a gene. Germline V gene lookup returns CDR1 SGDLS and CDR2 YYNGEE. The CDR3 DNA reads TGTGCCAGCAGCTTTGGACAGGGCTCCTACGAGCAGTACTTC. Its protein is CASSFGQGSYEQYF.

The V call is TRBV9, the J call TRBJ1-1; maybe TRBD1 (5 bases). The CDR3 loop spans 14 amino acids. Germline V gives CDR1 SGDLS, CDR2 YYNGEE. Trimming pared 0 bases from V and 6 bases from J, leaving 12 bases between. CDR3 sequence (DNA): TGTGCCAGCAGCGTAGCGGGGGGGAGCGCTGAAGCTTTCTTT. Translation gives CASSVAGGSAEAFF.

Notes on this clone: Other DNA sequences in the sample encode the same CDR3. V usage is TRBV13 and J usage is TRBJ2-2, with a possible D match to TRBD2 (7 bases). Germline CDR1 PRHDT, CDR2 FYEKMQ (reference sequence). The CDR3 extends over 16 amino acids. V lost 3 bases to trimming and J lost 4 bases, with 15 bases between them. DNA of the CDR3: TGTGCCAGCAGCTTGGAGGGGGGGCGTCGCACCGGGGAGCTGTTTTTT. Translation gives CASSLEGGRRTGELFF. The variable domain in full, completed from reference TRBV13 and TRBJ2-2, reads AAGVIQSPRHLIKEKRETATLKCYPIPRHDTVYWYQQGPGQDPQFLISFYEKMQSDKGSIPDRFSAQQFSDYHSELNMSSLELGDSALYFCASSLEGGRRTGELFFGEGSRLTVL.